These 26 T cell receptor beta chains came from one sample sequenced in a study of regulatory T cells in long-lasting Graves disease. Investigators prepared the TCR beta libraries by applying iRepertoire HTBI primers and Arm-PCR of CDR3 regions. TCRdb used MiXCR to reprocess the multiplex PCR reads, holding one entry per CDR3 protein. The sample includes roughly 610,000 distinct CDR3 sequences, 15% to 20% of them seen just once. The time point: newly diagnosed GD, antithyroid drugs for less than 3 months. After RNA was extracted from PBMCs, the TCR library was made from it. These data were also filed under a second study, of T cells in Graves' hyperthyroidism and ophthalmopathy.

The specimen comprised peripheral blood mononuclear cells (PBMCs), sampled at new diagnosis, from a patient treated with antithyroid drugs. These receptors originate from a man between 18 and 35 years old with Graves disease.

A note on this clonotype: A far larger clone differs by one base, so this is likely a read error. The chain carries TRBV6-2 or TRBV6-3 and TRBJ2-7; 10 bases match TRBD1. Germline V lookup: CDR1 MNHEY, CDR2 SVGEGT. There are 13 residues in the CDR3. The junction had 4 bases not matched to a gene; V was cut back by 5 bases and J by 6 bases. In DNA form, the CDR3 reads TGTGCCAGCAGTGCGGGACAGGGGTGCGAGCAGTACTTC. It is translated as CASSAGQGCEQYF.

This clonotype was counted many times. This chain uses TRBV2 with TRBJ2-3, with D maybe TRBD2 (6 bases). The CDR3 sequence is 13 residues long. Between the trimmed V and J ends, which lost 3 bases and 6 bases, there was a span of 10 bases. Germline lookup yields CDR1 SNHLY and CDR2 FYNNEI. The CDR3 DNA sequence: TGTGCCAGCAGTGAGCTTCGGGAGGATACGCAGTATTTT. Translating gives CASSELREDTQYF. Combining the CDR3 with reference TRBV2 and TRBJ2-3 gives the whole variable domain EPEVTQTPSHQVTQMGQEVILRCVPISNHLYFYWYRQILGQKVEFLVSFYNNEISEKSEIFDDQFSVERPDGSNFTLKIRSTKLEDSAMYFCASSELREDTQYFGPGTRLTVL.

This clonotype was detected many times. The CDR3 nucleotides read TGTGCCTGGCGAGGAGCCAAAACCTACGAGCAGTACTTC. Its translation: CAWRGAKTYEQYF. This sequence joins TRBV30 and TRBJ2-7, with D hard to call. Germline V gene lookup returns CDR1 GTSNPN and CDR2 SVGIG (reference sequence). With 5 bases removed from V and 2 bases from J, the gap between germline ends came to 13 bases. The CDR3 loop spans 13 amino acids.

Comment on this clonotype: A much bigger clone sits one base away, suggesting this may be a read error. The chain joins TRBV5-1 to TRBJ2-3; D unresolved. Trimming cost V 0 bases and J 8 bases, with 13 bases left between them. Germline values: CDR1 SGHRS, CDR2 YFSETQ. The CDR3 length is 14 residues. The CDR3 region is CASSLERRRSTQYF. The CDR3 DNA reads as TGCGCCAGCAGCTTGGAGCGTCGAAGGAGTACGCAGTATTTT.

This clonotype was counted at least ten times. The rearrangement uses TRBV13 and TRBJ2-7; 14 bases fit TRBD2. This CDR3 region has 17 residues. The germline V gene encodes CDR1 PRHDT and CDR2 FYEKMQ (reference sequence). After removal of 5 bases from V and 1 base from J, the junction contained 7 bases not matched to a gene. In DNA form, the CDR3 reads TGTGCCAGCAGCCCGGGACTAGCGGGAGAGATTTCCTACGAGCAGTACTTC. Translation gives CASSPGLAGEISYEQYF.

This clonotype has more than one count but fewer than ten. V gene TRBV9 combines with J gene TRBJ2-3; D is unresolved. The CDR3 spans 13 residues. Germline assignment: CDR1 SGDLS and CDR2 YYNGEE. V lost 3 bases to trimming and J lost 0 bases, with 5 bases between them. The CDR3 DNA follows: TGTGCCAGCAGCGCCATTAGCACAGATACGCAGTATTTT. Amino acids: CASSAISTDTQYF.

As regards this clonotype: Being one base from a much bigger clone, this may be a read error. The V and J genes are TRBV7-6 and TRBJ2-5; weak D call: TRBD1 (5 bases). Germline CDR1 reads SGHVS; CDR2 reads FNYEAQ. This CDR3 region has 13 residues. The DNA of the CDR3 is TGTGCCAGCAGCATAGCCCGCGGTCAGGGCCAGTACTTC. Translated, it gives CASSIARGQGQYF.

V gene TRBV11-1 combines with J gene TRBJ2-1, with TRBD2 identical over 13 bases. This CDR3 spans 18 amino acids. Germline assignment: CDR1 SGHAT and CDR2 FQDESV (reference sequence). V gave up 4 bases and J gave up 1 base; unmatched junction bases: 7. Here the CDR3 reads CASSSYTSGRGSYNEQFF. The CDR3 region has the DNA TGTGCCAGCAGCTCCTATACTAGCGGGAGGGGATCCTACAATGAGCAGTTCTTC.

This clonotype came up a few times. The germline gene is not matched at one end of the junction; a read error may be the cause. The J gene is TRBJ1-5, the V gene TRBV7-2; 8 nucleotides align to TRBD1. The germline V gene encodes CDR1 SGHTA and CDR2 FQGNSA. The CDR3 covers 16 residues. Here the CDR3 reads CASSLDRTGRNQPQHF. The CDR3 coding sequence is TGTGCCAGCAGCTTAGATCGGACAGGGCGCAATCAACCCCAGCATTTT.

CDR3 bases: TGTGCCAGCAGTGAGAGCGGGGCGGGAGGGACGAACATTCAGTACTTC. Translating it yields CASSESGAGGTNIQYF. The chain joins TRBV2 to TRBJ2-4; 9 bases align to TRBD2. The CDR3 runs to 16 residues. V gave up 3 bases and J gave up 7 bases; unmatched junction bases: 10. Germline V gives CDR1 SNHLY, CDR2 FYNNEI.

This chain connects TRBV2 to TRBJ2-4, with D unclear. The V gene's germline CDR1 is SNHLY and CDR2 FYNNEI. Trimming cost V 5 bases and J 1 base, with 12 bases left between them. This CDR3 contains 15 residues. The CDR3 DNA follows: TGTGCCAGCAGTCCCGAAATAGGGGCCAAAAACATTCAGTACTTC. It encodes CASSPEIGAKNIQYF.

This clonotype was counted many times. The V gene is TRBV5-6, the J gene TRBJ1-1; unclear D gene. The CDR3 is made up of 13 amino acids. Trimming took off 1 base at V and 4 bases at J, with 8 bases between the two ends. In germline, CDR1 is SGHDT, CDR2 YYEEEE. The CDR3 protein is CASSLWGSTEAFF. For the CDR3, the DNA is TGTGCCAGCAGCTTGTGGGGTAGCACTGAAGCTTTCTTT.

This CDR3 reads CASSPYEGRDTEAFF. The CDR3 DNA reads TGTGCCAGCAGCCCCTACGAGGGGCGGGACACTGAAGCTTTCTTT. The genes are TRBV16 and TRBJ1-1, with D perhaps TRBD1 (5 bases). The CDR3 extends over 15 amino acids. Trimming stripped 4 bases from V and 3 bases from J, with 15 bases between. Germline V lookup: CDR1 KGHSY, CDR2 FQNENV. Full variable domain (outside the CDR3, taken from reference TRBV16 and TRBJ1-1): GEEVAQTPKHLVRGEGQKAKLYCAPIKGHSYVFWYQQVLKNEFKFLISFQNENVFDETGMPKERFSAKCLPNSPCSLEIQATKLEDSAVYFCASSPYEGRDTEAFFGQGTRLTVV.

This clonotype occurred many times. V gene TRBV2 combines with J gene TRBJ2-5; D remains unclear. The J call may be incorrect, as the DNA end agrees better with TRBJ2-1. Per germline, CDR1 SNHLY and CDR2 FYNNEI. This CDR3 has 12 amino acids. The CDR3 spells CASTPWADEQFF. For the CDR3, the DNA is TGTGCCAGCACCCCCTGGGCGGATGAGCAGTTCTTC.

This chain joins TRBV7-3 and TRBJ2-1; 9 positions match TRBD2. CDR3 size: 14 residues. In germline, CDR1 is SGHTA, CDR2 FQGTGA. The V gene end was trimmed by 5 bases and the J gene end by 14 bases; junction bases not matched to a gene: 13. CDR3 bases: TGTGCCAGCAGCCCGTGGGGCGGGAGGGCCAGGAAGTTCTTC. It yields the protein CASSPWGGRARKFF.

This clonotype appeared a few times. The DNA for the CDR3 is TGTGCCAGCAGCGCGCAGAGGGGCGGAGAGACCCAGTACTTC. Translating it yields CASSAQRGGETQYF. The chain joins TRBV9 to TRBJ2-5; D could derive from TRBD1 or TRBD2 (5 bases each). The CDR3 covers 14 residues. Deletions cut 3 bases from V and 4 bases from J, with 13 bases between. Per the germline V gene, CDR1 is SGDLS and CDR2 is YYNGEE.

This clonotype turned up a few times. The J gene is TRBJ1-6, the V gene TRBV27; D is unclear. The CDR3 is 15 amino acids. Trimming took 3 bases from V and 0 from J, leaving 6 bases between them. CDR1 and CDR2 from the germline V gene are MNHEY and SMNVEV (reference sequence). Written as DNA, the CDR3 is TGTGCCAGCAGTTTGATTAGCTCCTATAATTCACCCCTCCACTTT. Translating it yields CASSLISSYNSPLHF.

This clonotype was counted many times. The chain has TRBV3-1 and TRBJ2-2; D unclear. Germline V CDR1 and CDR2: LGHDT, YNNKEL (reference sequence). There are 13 residues in the CDR3. The germline V and J ends were trimmed by 1 base and 5 bases, with 5 bases remaining between them. The CDR3 sequence: CASSQVWTGELFF. The CDR3 nucleotides are TGTGCCAGCAGCCAAGTGTGGACCGGGGAGCTGTTTTTT. Full variable domain (rest looked up from reference TRBV3-1 and TRBJ2-2): DTAVSQTPKYLVTQMGNDKSIKCEQNLGHDTMYWYKQDSKKFLKIMFSYNNKELIINETVPNRFSPKSPDKAHLNLHINSLELGDSAVYFCASSQVWTGELFFGEGSRLTVL.

This clonotype was detected ten times or more. The chain recombines TRBV7-9 with TRBJ2-5; D remains ambiguous. This CDR3 spans 12 amino acids. V dropped 1 base and J dropped 4 bases, with 4 bases sitting between them. CDR1 and CDR2 from the germline V gene are SEHNR and FQNEAQ (reference sequence). The CDR3 is CASSLVRETQYF. The CDR3 DNA is TGTGCCAGCAGCTTAGTAAGAGAGACCCAGTACTTC.

Ten or more counts support this clonotype. The CDR3 here is CASRQGGAEQYF. The CDR3 DNA is TGTGCCAGCAGACAGGGGGGAGCCGAGCAGTACTTC. The rearrangement uses TRBV2 and TRBJ2-7; TRBD1 agrees at 8 bases. The CDR3 contains 12 residues. Germline CDR1 and CDR2: SNHLY and FYNNEI. V lost 6 bases and J lost 6; bases outside the gene matches: 4. Full variable domain (outside the CDR3, taken from reference TRBV2 and TRBJ2-7): EPEVTQTPSHQVTQMGQEVILRCVPISNHLYFYWYRQILGQKVEFLVSFYNNEISEKSEIFDDQFSVERPDGSNFTLKIRSTKLEDSAMYFCASRQGGAEQYFGPGTRLTVT.

This chain uses TRBV7-8 with TRBJ2-2; D gene unclear. Germline CDR1 and CDR2: SGHVS and FQNEAQ. V lost 4 bases, J lost 5 bases, and 17 bases lay in between. The CDR3 has 16 residues. CDR3 sequence: CASSSRIEMRTGELFF. The CDR3 bases are TGTGCCAGCAGCTCTCGGATCGAAATGAGGACCGGGGAGCTGTTTTTT. The complete variable domain, with remaining parts taken from reference TRBV7-8 and TRBJ2-2, reads GAGVSQSPRYKVAKRGQDVALRCDPISGHVSLFWYQQALGQGPEFLTYFQNEAQLDKSGLPSDRFFAERPEGSVSTLKIQRTQQEDSAVYLCASSSRIEMRTGELFFGEGSRLTVL.

The chain joins TRBV28 to TRBJ2-2; TRBD2 agrees at 10 bases. The germline CDR1 and CDR2 sequences are MDHEN and SYDVKM. Germline trimming cut 4 bases from V and 5 bases from J; bases unmatched to any gene: 7. The CDR3 has 16 amino acids. CDR3 DNA: TGTGCCAGCAGTTCCCTAGCGGGAGTAGTAACCGGGGAGCTGTTTTTT. Translated: CASSSLAGVVTGELFF.

The sample holds a few counts of this clonotype. The V call is TRBV5-1, the J call TRBJ2-3; 8 bases fit TRBD2. V shed 5 bases and J 2 bases; nucleotides not matched to a gene: 7. There are 15 residues in the CDR3. Germline loops: CDR1 SGHRS, CDR2 YFSETQ. CDR3 sequence reads: CASRPSGGNTDTQYF. The DNA of the CDR3 is TGCGCCAGCAGACCCTCGGGGGGGAACACAGATACGCAGTATTTT.

V gene TRBV20-1 combines with J gene TRBJ1-1; no definite D call. CDR3 length: 15 amino acids. In germline, CDR1 is DFQATT, CDR2 SNEGSKA (reference sequence). V gave up 0 bases and J gave up 3 bases, with 14 bases separating them. The CDR3 coding sequence is TGCAGTGCTAGAGATCTGGGAGGGATTGACACTGAAGCTTTCTTT. This sequence encodes CSARDLGGIDTEAFF.

This clonotype has just one count. V gene TRBV30 combines with J gene TRBJ2-3; 8 bases match TRBD2. This CDR3 comprises 13 residues. The V segment lost 7 bases and the J segment 4 bases; nucleotides outside the gene matches: 7. Germline V lookup: CDR1 GTSNPN, CDR2 SVGIG (reference sequence). CDR3 sequence reads: CASSNGGADTQYF. CDR3 in DNA: TGTGCCTCCAGCAACGGGGGGGCAGATACGCAGTATTTT. Supplemented by reference TRBV30 and TRBJ2-3, the full variable domain reads SQTIHQWPATLVQPVGSPLSLECTVEGTSNPNLYWYRQAAGRGLQLLFYSVGIGQISSEVPQNLSASRPQDRQFILSSKKLLLSDSGFYLCASSNGGADTQYFGPGTRLTVL.

This clonotype came up many times. The chain links TRBV18 to TRBJ2-5; 7 bases agree with TRBD1. Germline values: CDR1 KGHSH, CDR2 LQKENI. The CDR3 runs to 15 residues. V was clipped by 4 bases and J by 5 bases; unmatched bases: 10. CDR3: CASSLSTGTEETQYF. The CDR3 DNA reads as TGTGCCAGCTCACTGTCGACAGGGACGGAGGAGACCCAGTACTTC.